This T cell receptor (beta chain) was identified during a study of cytomegalovirus exposure and HLA in healthy donors. Whole-study findings and limits: Later genetic work tied a missense DCLRE1C variant to beta-chain V and J trimming.

PCR used 60 Vbeta primers and 13 Jbeta primers. TCRdb keeps only in-frame clones here, not all; method: immunoSEQ multiplex PCR. The data show some 170,000 clones, about 75% seen once. V lost 10 bases and J lost 1; bases outside the gene matches: 6. The V gene's germline CDR1 is LNHDA and CDR2 SQIVND (reference sequence). The CDR3 has 13 residues. This clone was seen only a few times. Its antigen is not known. This clonotype was obtained from a man between 18 and 29 years old in good health and CMV-seropositive. The rearrangement uses TRBV19 and TRBJ1-1; 7 nucleotides agree with TRBD1. Sequencing was performed on PBMCs. CDR3 in DNA: TGTGCCACCGCACAGGGGAGGAACACTGAAGCTTTCTTT. It encodes CATAQGRNTEAFF.